This is a list of T cell receptor beta chains from one sample in a study of T-cell memory formation after mild COVID-19. TCRdb recomputed calls from the 5' RACE reads with MiXCR, one row per CDR3 protein. The data show more than 110,000 distinct CDR3 sequences, 14% to 15% seen once. The sequenced sample consisted of PBMCs or a T cell subset sorted from them (not recorded which). The origin of the receptors is an adult woman who had mild COVID-19 (a few samples of this study predate the infection). Cell type and time point are not known. The conserved cysteine and the conserved F or W are not part of the CDR3 here. Each record gives: J gene, V gene, CDR3 protein.

TRBJ1-5 TRBV6-2/TRBV6-3 ASSWAGGSNQPQH
TRBJ1-1 TRBV10-3 AIRQPGQEAF
TRBJ2-1 TRBV20-1 SAGDREREYNEQF
TRBJ2-3 TRBV24-1 ATSDLSGGEMYTQY
TRBJ2-1 TRBV27 ASSGTPSSYNEQF
TRBJ2-7 TRBV29-1 SVVPGYSSYEQY
TRBJ2-1 TRBV4-1 ASSQDFAEQF
TRBJ2-3 TRBV5-6 ASSLVRGTSHTDTQY
TRBJ2-7 TRBV9 ASSVSSGLRGEQY
TRBJ2-7 TRBV13 ASSSRQGLPYEQY
TRBJ2-7 TRBV20-1 SARDPFRRQGPPGSSYEQY
TRBJ2-7 TRBV5-1 ASSLQPYEQY
TRBJ1-1 TRBV4-3 ASSPGPRQGPEAF
TRBJ1-2 TRBV5-1 AGSSGQGDGYT
TRBJ2-7 TRBV14 ASSGTYSYEQY
TRBJ2-2 TRBV20-1 SASGTGSTGELF
TRBJ1-2 TRBV19 AGGVSGYGYT
TRBJ2-2 TRBV13 ASSRDRVRAGELF
TRBJ2-7 TRBV7-8 ASSYSSGRGYEQY
TRBJ1-4 TRBV3-1 ASSQVGSEGEKLF
TRBJ2-7 TRBV6-5 ASSYGVTYEQY
TRBJ1-1 TRBV7-9 ASSPTRLGEAF
TRBJ1-1 TRBV12-3/TRBV12-4 ASSLGGLNTEAF
TRBJ2-7 TRBV19 ASSIGTGVFEQY
TRBJ2-1 TRBV4-2 ASSQEELKWNEQF
TRBJ2-7 TRBV20-1 SASPWSSYEQY
TRBJ2-1 TRBV9 ASSVGADEQF
TRBJ2-3 TRBV4-3 ASSQEPGEGADTQY
TRBJ2-1 TRBV27 ASNLPGLAGGPYNEQF
TRBJ2-1 TRBV7-9 ASSSAAAPGNEQF
TRBJ2-5 TRBV27 ASSLDHPTGVETQY
TRBJ1-5 TRBV12-3/TRBV12-4 ASRTADNQPQH
TRBJ1-2 TRBV12-3/TRBV12-4 ASSLNPEEAYGYT
TRBJ1-2 TRBV6-5 ASGSGGPLNYGYT
TRBJ1-3 TRBV10-3 AISDSASGNTIY
TRBJ1-6 TRBV5-6 ASSSTQGGLSPLH
TRBJ2-7 TRBV3-1 ASSQEALAHYEQY
TRBJ2-5 TRBV7-3 ASSFMAGAQETQY
TRBJ2-5 TRBV7-9 ASSLGFDGEETQY
TRBJ2-1 TRBV4-1 ASSRGYRDTSYNEQF
TRBJ1-1 TRBV29-1 SAGQMNTEAF
TRBJ2-7 TRBV4-1 ASSQGEEGSYEQY
TRBJ2-3 TRBV9 ASSVEGTPDTQY
TRBJ2-5 TRBV20-1 SAPRGGLSGLPWETQY
TRBJ1-2 TRBV20-1 SARSEPGQPSNYGYT
TRBJ2-7 TRBV7-9 ASSRGQYYEQY
TRBJ2-4 TRBV10-3 AISESDLENIQY
TRBJ2-1 TRBV7-2 ASSLIHEQF
TRBJ2-1 TRBV3-1 ASSHLGARGDEQF
TRBJ2-7 TRBV7-9 ASSLEGRGSYEQY